Listed here are 21 T cell receptor beta chains from one sample, sequenced in a study of CD8+ T cells in alopecia areata (dated by TCRdb to 2016 to 2018). What this sample's time point label stands for: around 4 weeks on oral tofacitinib. Interpreted using the paper, the treatment or condition label stands for: oral pan-JAK inhibitor, 5-10 mg twice daily. The method behind the library was the immunoSEQ multiplex PCR assay. RNA was extracted from all samples and reverse transcribed into cDNA, which served as template for TCR sequencing. The immuneACCESS repertoire file appears here via TCRdb, limited to in-frame rearrangements. These files lack a portion of the clones; in checked studies, under half of the deficit traces to unresolved V genes, and the cause of the others is not known. Present in this sample are 90,000 to 150,000 clones, 53% of which were seen just once. Around 0.44% of the sample goes to the ten largest clones.

Here the sequenced sample was CD4+ T cells sorted from blood, taken at week 4, from a patient treated with tofacitinib. All receptors come from a human donor with alopecia areata.

This chain uses TRBV6-6 with TRBJ1-5; maybe TRBD1 (6 bases). Germline-derived CDR1 and CDR2 are MNHNY and SVGAGI (reference sequence). The V end was cut by 6 bases, the J end by 7 bases, with 19 bases between. The CDR3 has 15 amino acids. In DNA form, the CDR3 reads TGTGCCAGCAGACCACCTCGGGGGCAAGAACAGCCCCAGCATTTT. This gives the protein CASRPPRGQEQPQHF.

The chain links TRBV5-6 to TRBJ2-2; 7 bases fit TRBD2. Germline trimming cut 0 bases from V and 4 bases from J; bases unmatched to any gene: 3. The germline V gene encodes CDR1 SGHDT and CDR2 YYEEEE. This CDR3 spans 15 amino acids. The CDR3, as DNA: TGTGCCAGCAGCTTGGACGGGAGGAGCACCGGGGAGCTGTTTTTT. Protein product: CASSLDGRSTGELFF.

This clone came up once. The CDR3 loop reads CASSLDPGSGELFF. The DNA of the CDR3 is TGCGCCAGCAGCTTGGATCCGGGGTCCGGGGAGCTGTTTTTT. The chain joins TRBV5-1 to TRBJ2-2, with D perhaps matching TRBD2 (5 bases). CDR1 is SGHRS, CDR2 YFSETQ, per germline. With 0 bases removed from V and 6 bases from J, the gap between germline ends came to 9 bases. This CDR3 has 14 residues.

V gene TRBV2 combines with J gene TRBJ2-7; no firm D call. Trimming removed 7 bases from V and 1 base from J, with 14 bases in between. CDR3 size: 14 residues. The V gene's germline CDR1 is SNHLY and CDR2 FYNNEI. This CDR3 reads CASMTGSLSYEQYF. The DNA for the CDR3 is TGTGCCAGCATGACTGGGTCCTTGTCCTACGAGCAGTACTTC.

This chain links TRBV30 with TRBJ1-2; no definite D call. From germline, CDR1 is GTSNPN and CDR2 SVGIG (reference sequence). CDR3 length: 14 residues. V was trimmed by 1 base and J by 8 bases, leaving 17 bases between them. Here the CDR3 reads CAWSGEGKVRGYTF. The CDR3 DNA reads as TGTGCCTGGAGTGGCGAGGGAAAAGTGAGAGGCTACACCTTC.

V and J are TRBV29-1 and TRBJ2-1; D is undetermined. Per germline, CDR1 SQVTM and CDR2 ANQGSEA. Trimming removed 8 bases from V and 2 bases from J, with 10 bases in between. CDR3 length: 12 amino acids. In nucleotides, the CDR3 is TGCAGCATTAGGAGTACCTACAATGAGCAGTTCTTC. It codes for CSIRSTYNEQFF.

This clone has more than one count but fewer than ten. The chain carries TRBV29-1 and TRBJ2-3; maybe TRBD2 (5 bases). Germline lookup yields CDR1 SQVTM and CDR2 ANQGSEA. The CDR3 sequence is 12 residues long. Deletions cut 5 bases from V and 4 bases from J, with 10 bases between. The CDR3 reads CSVTEAADTQYF. In DNA form, the CDR3 reads TGCAGCGTTACCGAAGCGGCAGATACGCAGTATTTT.

This clone has only a few counts. The V and J genes are TRBV5-1 and TRBJ2-7; D might be TRBD1 or TRBD2, each matching 5 bases. V lost 4 bases and J 0 bases, leaving 11 bases between the germline ends. Germline V gene data show CDR1 as SGHRS and CDR2 as YFSETQ. CDR3 size: 14 residues. The CDR3 DNA reads as TGCGCCAGCAGCCCCCGGGACCTCTCCTACGAGCAGTACTTC. Translated, it gives CASSPRDLSYEQYF.

The J gene is TRBJ2-3, the V gene TRBV29-1; D is tentatively TRBD1 or TRBD2 (5 bases each). The germline V gene has CDR1 SQVTM and CDR2 ANQGSEA. V was shortened by 6 bases and J by 11 bases, with 15 bases between the two germline ends. The length of the CDR3 is 11 residues. Here the CDR3 reads CSVRDPVVQYF. The CDR3 nucleotides are TGCAGCGTCCGGGACCCCGTTGTGCAGTATTTT.

The count of this clone is one. Here the CDR3 reads CSAEKGEKLFF. For the CDR3, the DNA is TGCAGTGCGGAGAAGGGGGAAAAACTGTTTTTT. V gene TRBV20-1 combines with J gene TRBJ1-4; a weak D match, TRBD1 (5 bases). The CDR3 is 11 amino acids. Trimming left V 6 bases short and J 8 bases short, with 10 bases between. The germline V gene encodes CDR1 DFQATT and CDR2 SNEGSKA (reference sequence).

The table lists this clone with a few counts. V usage is TRBV29-1 and J usage is TRBJ1-4; D might be TRBD1 (6 bases). Germline assignment: CDR1 SQVTM and CDR2 ANQGSEA. The V gene lost 7 bases and the J gene lost 2 bases, with 20 bases spanning the gap. The CDR3 length is 16 residues. Written as DNA, the CDR3 is TGCAGCGCTAAGGGACAAGGAGGTGGTACTAATGAAAAACTGTTTTTT. Its protein is CSAKGQGGGTNEKLFF.

As DNA, the CDR3 is TGTGCCTGGAGTGTGGGGACGATGAACACTGAAGCTTTCTTT. As protein: CAWSVGTMNTEAFF. The chain uses TRBV30 and TRBJ1-1, with D possibly matching TRBD1 (5 bases). The CDR3 sequence is 14 residues long. Trimming took off 0 bases at V and 0 bases at J, with 8 bases between the two ends. CDR1 and CDR2 (germline): GTSNPN, SVGIG (reference sequence).

The rearrangement links TRBV6-6 to TRBJ1-5; maybe TRBD1 (5 bases). There are 13 residues in the CDR3. V was pared by 2 bases and J by 6 bases, with 8 bases between. Germline values: CDR1 MNHNY, CDR2 SVGAGI (reference sequence). As DNA, the CDR3 is TGTGCCAGCAGTTACGGGGGGGGTCAGCCCCAGCATTTT. Translated, it gives CASSYGGGQPQHF.

The gene calls are TRBV30 and TRBJ2-4, with TRBD2 matching 7 bases. Germline CDR1 reads GTSNPN; CDR2 reads SVGIG (reference sequence). J lost 3 bases, V lost 3 bases, and 8 bases had no gene match. The CDR3 is 15 residues long. CDR3 DNA: TGTGCCTGGAGAGCCCCTAGCGGAGGCAAAAACATTCAGTACTTC. As protein: CAWRAPSGGKNIQYF.

Only a few counts were recorded for this clone. The rearrangement uses TRBV4-1 and TRBJ1-5; D perhaps matches TRBD1 (6 bases). Trimming shortened V by 2 bases and J by 1 base, and 12 bases separated the two germline ends. Germline lookup yields CDR1 MGHRA and CDR2 YSYEKL. This CDR3 spans 16 amino acids. CDR3 in amino acids: CASSQTTGSSNQPQHF. In DNA form, the CDR3 reads TGCGCCAGCAGCCAAACCACAGGGTCCAGCAATCAGCCCCAGCATTTT.

The chain couples TRBV6-6 to TRBJ2-7, with 7 bases that match TRBD1. The CDR3 totals 13 residues. From germline, CDR1 is MNHNY and CDR2 SVGAGI (reference sequence). J lost 4 bases, V lost 2 bases, and 2 bases had no gene match. The CDR3 sequence is CASSYRQGYEQYF. The CDR3 bases are TGTGCCAGCAGTTACCGACAGGGATACGAGCAGTACTTC.

This chain joins TRBV30 and TRBJ1-4; a possible D gene is TRBD1 (6 bases). The CDR3 consists of 14 residues. The germline CDR1 and CDR2 sequences are GTSNPN and SVGIG (reference sequence). The V end lost 2 bases, the J end lost 5 bases, and 12 bases lay between the germline ends. In DNA, the CDR3 is TGTGCCTGGAGTCTGGGGGGCCTAAATGAAAAACTGTTTTTT. It specifies CAWSLGGLNEKLFF.

Turning to this clone: At one end the junction does not follow the germline gene, possibly because of a read error. V usage is TRBV2 and J usage is TRBJ2-4; 10 positions match TRBD2. The CDR3 totals 14 residues. Germline loops: CDR1 SNHLY, CDR2 FYNNEI. CDR3: CASSEAGGKVIQYF. CDR3 DNA: TGTGCCAGCAGCGAAGCGGGGGGGAAAGTCATTCAGTACTTC. Based on the CDR3 plus reference TRBV2 and TRBJ2-4, the full variable domain is EPEVTQTPSHQVTQMGQEVILRCVPISNHLYFYWYRQILGQKVEFLVSFYNNEISEKSEIFDDQFSVERPDGSNFTLKIRSTKLEDSAMYFCASSEAGGKVIQYFGAGTRLSVL.

This clone appeared a single time. The chain carries TRBV6-5 and TRBJ2-1; 7 nucleotides match TRBD1. CDR1 and CDR2 from the germline V gene are MNHEY and SVGAGI. V was pared by 6 bases and J by 7 bases, with 9 bases of the junction left unmatched. The CDR3 contains 14 residues. The CDR3 nucleotides are TGTGCCAGCAGCCAAACAGGGGTAGAGAATGAGCAGTTCTTC. It is translated as CASSQTGVENEQFF.

CDR3 in DNA: TGTGCCAGCAGCCCGGGACAGGGGGTCGGCTACGAGCAGTACTTC. It is translated as CASSPGQGVGYEQYF. The J gene is TRBJ2-7, the V gene TRBV7-9; 11 bases fit TRBD1. V trimming: 5 bases; J trimming: 3 bases; junction bases outside the gene matches: 6. The CDR3 consists of 15 residues. CDR1 is SEHNR and CDR2 is FQNEAQ in the germline V gene (reference sequence).

This sequence joins TRBV18 and TRBJ2-2; D ambiguous. CDR3 size: 14 residues. Germline CDR1 KGHSH, CDR2 LQKENI. Trimming removed 1 base at V and 4 bases at J, with 7 bases between. The CDR3 nucleotides are TGTGCCAGCTCACCACAAGGCCGCACCGGGGAGCTGTTTTTT. Translated, it gives CASSPQGRTGELFF.